This T cell receptor (beta chain) was recorded in a study of cytomegalovirus exposure and HLA in healthy donors. Overall study results and limits: For most TCR sequences rarity was the rule, although some public TCRs occurred in many donors. A few chains linked to CMV were shown in vitro to be specific for CMV antigens. TCR clusters originating in the first cohort tended to co-occur in the 100 to 150 validation repertoires, according to a later analysis.

Assay used: immunoSEQ multiplex PCR; TCRdb lists only in-frame clones, some missing. The table lists roughly 50,000 clones, over 85% of them singletons. This clone was detected only once. Its specificity is unknown. Germline CDR1 and CDR2: MNHEY and SVGAGI. The V and J ends lost 0 bases and 3 bases, in that order; junction bases with no gene match: 4. This CDR3 is built from 15 residues. Input material: PBMCs. The chain uses TRBV6-5 and TRBJ2-7, with 8 positions matching TRBD1. The clonotype originates from a man younger than 35 in good health and CMV-seronegative. The CDR3: CASSYSAGGYYEQYF. The DNA for the CDR3 is TGTGCCAGCAGTTACTCGGCAGGGGGCTACTACGAGCAGTACTTC.